Following are 24 T cell receptor beta chains from one sample sequenced in a study of graft-versus-host responses after intestinal transplantation. Their specific antigens are unknown. Assay used: immunoSEQ multiplex PCR; TCRdb lists only in-frame clones, some missing. The sample carries some 120,000 clones, 90% to 95% recorded once. Sample: unstimulated CD8+ T cells sorted from spleen or lymph node cells, taken before transplant. These receptors were collected from a human donor who was the organ donor for an intestinal transplant.

This chain's CDR3 is CASSMGQGNTEAFF. For the CDR3, the DNA is TGTGCCTCCTCTATGGGGCAGGGGAACACTGAAGCTTTCTTT. This chain connects TRBV27 to TRBJ1-1; tentative D call: TRBD1 (5 bases). Per the germline V gene, CDR1 is MNHEY and CDR2 is SMNVEV (reference sequence). V was cut by 11 bases and J by 1 base, with 17 bases left in between. This CDR3 is 14 amino acids long.

J is TRBJ1-1 and V is TRBV9; D may be TRBD1 (5 bases). The CDR3 covers 13 residues. The V gene lost 0 bases and the J gene lost 4 bases, with 7 bases spanning the gap. Germline-derived CDR1 and CDR2 are SGDLS and YYNGEE. CDR3 DNA: TGTGCCAGCAGCGTAGACCAGGGCACTGAAGCTTTCTTT. As protein: CASSVDQGTEAFF.

This chain joins TRBV27 and TRBJ2-5; tentatively, D is TRBD1 (6 bases). Between the trimmed V and J ends, which lost 1 base and 2 bases, there was a span of 11 bases. Germline values: CDR1 MNHEY, CDR2 SMNVEV (reference sequence). CDR3 length equals 15 residues. CDR3 in DNA: TGTGCCAGCAGTTTATTTCAGGGGCCGCAAGAGACCCAGTACTTC. Translated, it gives CASSLFQGPQETQYF.

The CDR3: CASSSSGVSYNEQFF. CDR3 nucleotides: TGTGCCAGCAGCTCAAGCGGAGTCTCCTACAATGAGCAGTTCTTC. The chain carries TRBV11-3 and TRBJ2-1; D possibly corresponds to TRBD2 (5 bases). This CDR3 contains 15 residues. The V gene lost 4 bases and the J gene lost 0 bases, with 10 bases spanning the gap. CDR1 is SGHNT, CDR2 YENEEA, per germline.

The chain links TRBV6-1 to TRBJ2-7, with D possibly being TRBD1 (5 bases). The V and J ends lost 0 bases and 2 bases respectively, with 11 bases between them. Germline lookup yields CDR1 MNHNS and CDR2 SASEGT. This CDR3 has 15 amino acids. CDR3 in amino acids: CASSEAAGPPYEQYF. The DNA of the CDR3 is TGTGCCAGCAGTGAAGCGGCAGGGCCTCCCTACGAGCAGTACTTC.

CDR3 region: CASGNTRTGNEQFF. Written as DNA, the CDR3 is TGTGCCAGCGGCAACACTAGAACGGGTAATGAGCAGTTCTTC. The chain joins TRBV6-5 to TRBJ2-1, with a possible D match to TRBD2 (5 bases). Germline V gene lookup returns CDR1 MNHEY and CDR2 SVGAGI. The CDR3 is 14 amino acids. Trimming took 8 bases from V and 7 from J, leaving 18 bases between them.

The J gene is TRBJ2-1, the V gene TRBV27, with TRBD2 identical over 13 bases. This CDR3 region has 17 residues. Germline values: CDR1 MNHEY, CDR2 SMNVEV (reference sequence). J was trimmed by 9 bases and V by 1 base; bases with no gene match: 9. This chain's CDR3 is CASSLFAGLAGLGEQFF. Here the CDR3 DNA reads TGTGCCAGCAGTTTATTCGCGGGACTAGCGGGATTGGGTGAGCAGTTCTTC.

J is TRBJ1-1 and V is TRBV19; D remains ambiguous. Trimming stripped 4 bases from V and 2 bases from J, with 14 bases between. CDR1 is LNHDA, CDR2 SQIVND, per germline (reference sequence). CDR3 length equals 15 residues. CDR3 amino acids: CASSTHDGGNTEAFF. CDR3 nucleotide sequence: TGTGCCAGTAGTACTCATGACGGCGGCAACACTGAAGCTTTCTTT.

The rearrangement links TRBV7-9 to TRBJ2-3; TRBD1 matches 10 bases. CDR3 length: 17 residues. The trim removed 4 bases at V and 3 bases at J, leaving 10 bases unmatched. Germline lookup yields CDR1 SEHNR and CDR2 FQNEAQ (reference sequence). CDR3 sequence reads: CASSSPGQGVRTDTQYF. CDR3 nucleotide sequence: TGTGCCAGCAGCTCGCCCGGACAGGGGGTGAGAACAGATACGCAGTATTTT.

J is TRBJ1-2 and V is TRBV6-6; D not resolved. The CDR3 is 16 amino acids. Trimming took off 0 bases at V and 0 bases at J, with 11 bases between the two ends. Germline CDR1 reads MNHNY; CDR2 reads SVGAGI (reference sequence). The CDR3 here is CASSYSGSQANYGYTF. DNA for the CDR3: TGTGCCAGCAGTTACTCCGGGTCCCAAGCTAACTATGGCTACACCTTC.

This chain connects TRBV29-1 to TRBJ1-2; TRBD1 matches at 10 bases. Per the germline V gene, CDR1 is SQVTM and CDR2 is ANQGSEA. The junction had 9 bases not matched to a gene; V was cut back by 6 bases and J by 8 bases. The CDR3 runs to 13 residues. As DNA, the CDR3 is TGCAGCGTGGTGACAGGGGGCGCGGAGGGCTACACCTTC. Protein product: CSVVTGGAEGYTF.

The chain recombines TRBV4-1 with TRBJ2-2, with 7 nucleotides matching TRBD2. The CDR3 contains 15 residues. The germline CDR1 and CDR2 sequences are MGHRA and YSYEKL. Trimming at V came to 4 bases and at J to 1 base, leaving 3 bases not matched to a gene. In nucleotides, the CDR3 is TGCGCCAGCAGCCCCGGGACTATGAACACCGGGGAGCTGTTTTTT. Protein sequence: CASSPGTMNTGELFF.

The rearrangement joins TRBV7-9 to TRBJ1-1; TRBD1 is a possible D gene (5 bases). Trimming removed 1 base from V and 7 bases from J, with 13 bases in between. The CDR3 is 14 residues long. CDR1 and CDR2 (germline): SEHNR, FQNEAQ (reference sequence). CDR3 amino acids: CASSLGMGVGEAFF. The CDR3 DNA reads as TGTGCCAGCAGCTTAGGGATGGGGGTTGGTGAAGCTTTCTTT.

The chain's CDR3 is CASSQEFPSGTYNEQFF. The CDR3 DNA is TGCGCCAGCAGCCAAGAATTCCCTAGCGGGACCTACAATGAGCAGTTCTTC. V usage is TRBV4-1 and J usage is TRBJ2-1; 9 positions agree with TRBD2. The CDR3 consists of 17 residues. Germline-derived CDR1 and CDR2 are MGHRA and YSYEKL. V shed 0 bases, J shed 2 bases, and the junction held 5 bases outside the gene matches.

Comment on this clone: Sequence at one end of the junction differs from germline and may be a read error. At the DNA level, this CDR3 is encoded by other sequences in the same sample as well. This sequence joins TRBV5-1 and TRBJ2-5; 11 nucleotides line up with TRBD2. Germline loops: CDR1 SGHRS, CDR2 YFSETQ. CDR3 length: 13 residues. CDR3 in amino acids: CASRNLAGGTQYF. The CDR3 DNA reads as TGTGCCAGCAGAAACCTAGCGGGAGGAACCCAGTACTTC.

The genes are TRBV19 and TRBJ1-5, with no clear D. The CDR3 totals 14 residues. In germline, CDR1 is LNHDA, CDR2 SQIVND (reference sequence). Trimming left V 5 bases short and J 5 bases short, with 13 bases between. The CDR3 loop is CASSPWRADQPQHF. For the CDR3, the DNA is TGTGCCAGTAGTCCATGGAGGGCGGATCAGCCCCAGCATTTT.

V gene TRBV7-2 combines with J gene TRBJ2-3; 12 positions agree with TRBD2. The CDR3 runs to 19 residues. V lost 5 bases, J lost 1 base, and 13 bases stayed unmatched. In germline, CDR1 is SGHTA, CDR2 FQGNSA. The CDR3 bases are TGTGCCAGCAGCCCAGGGGCGGCTAGCGGGAGGGTAGGCACAGATACGCAGTATTTT. Protein product: CASSPGAASGRVGTDTQYF. The variable domain in full, with the rest retrieved from reference TRBV7-2 and TRBJ2-3, is GAGVSQSPSNKVTEKGKDVELRCDPISGHTALYWYRQSLGQGLEFLIYFQGNSAPDKSGLPSDRFSAERTGGSVSTLTIQRTQQEDSAVYLCASSPGAASGRVGTDTQYFGPGTRLTVL.

The chain combines TRBV9 with TRBJ2-3, with 7 bases fitting TRBD2. This CDR3 region has 16 residues. The J segment lost 0 bases and the V segment lost 2 bases, leaving 6 bases of the junction unmatched. Germline V gene lookup returns CDR1 SGDLS and CDR2 YYNGEE. DNA of the CDR3: TGTGCCAGCAGCGTCCCGGGACTACCTAGCACAGATACGCAGTATTTT. Translated, it gives CASSVPGLPSTDTQYF.

This clone was detected only once. Within the sample, other DNA sequences also encode this same CDR3. The chain couples TRBV9 to TRBJ1-3; no clear D gene. The germline gives CDR1 SGDLS, CDR2 YYNGEE. Trimming left V 0 bases short and J 1 base short, with 2 bases between. The length of the CDR3 is 13 residues. The CDR3, as DNA: TGTGCCAGCAGCGTAGGGTCTGGAAACACCATATATTTT. This translates into CASSVGSGNTIYF.

The chain links TRBV11-3 to TRBJ2-7; 7 bases map to TRBD1. The trim removed 5 bases at V and 4 bases at J, leaving 14 bases unmatched. Per the germline V gene, CDR1 is SGHNT and CDR2 is YENEEA. CDR3 length: 16 residues. The CDR3 spells CASSRPEGAYEYEQYF. The CDR3 region has the DNA TGTGCCAGCAGCCGTCCTGAGGGGGCTTATGAGTACGAGCAGTACTTC.

This clone has a handful of counts. The chain links TRBV5-8 to TRBJ2-7; 10 bases map to TRBD1. The CDR3 is 15 residues long. Germline trimming cut 6 bases from V and 1 base from J; bases unmatched to any gene: 7. Per germline, CDR1 SGHTS and CDR2 YDEGEE. This CDR3 reads CASTSGTGVSYEQYF. CDR3 bases: TGTGCCAGCACCAGCGGGACAGGGGTTTCCTACGAGCAGTACTTC.

V is TRBV7-6 and J is TRBJ2-1, with TRBD1 matching over 9 bases. With 1 base clipped from V and 2 bases from J, the junction kept 9 bases outside the gene matches. The CDR3 contains 18 residues. Per germline, CDR1 SGHVS and CDR2 FNYEAQ. Here the CDR3 DNA reads TGTGCCAGCAGCTTAGGGAGGTCGGGACAGGGCCCCTACAATGAGCAGTTCTTC. Protein sequence: CASSLGRSGQGPYNEQFF.

The rearrangement joins TRBV11-2 to TRBJ1-6; D ambiguous. Trimming stripped 3 bases from V and 6 bases from J, with 15 bases between. Germline V CDR1 and CDR2: SGHAT, FQNNGV. The CDR3 totals 16 residues. The CDR3 coding sequence is TGTGCCAGCAGCTTTTCGGGCGTTACAACTAATTCACCCCTCCACTTT. This encodes CASSFSGVTTNSPLHF.

The chain links TRBV30 to TRBJ2-7; a possible D gene is TRBD2 (5 bases). Trimming took 4 bases from V and 0 from J, leaving 10 bases between them. Germline V gene sequence: CDR1 GTSNPN, CDR2 SVGIG (reference sequence). The length of the CDR3 is 13 residues. The CDR3 DNA is TGTGCCTGGACAGTTGGGAGCTCCTACGAGCAGTACTTC. Its protein is CAWTVGSSYEQYF.